This is a list of T cell receptor beta chains from one sample in a study of blood T cell repertoires in COVID-19. Using immunoSEQ multiplex PCR, the repertoire was profiled, and TCRdb retains in-frame clones only, with some absent. The table lists 200,000 to 250,000 clones, around 85% of them singletons, with around 5.9% in the top ten. Sequenced input: peripheral blood. These receptors were obtained from a man between 60 and 70 years old with acute or convalescent COVID-19. Both conserved end residues are part of each CDR3. Fields, in order: J gene, V gene, D gene, clone size, CDR3 DNA, CDR3 protein. D genes are given only for firm matches. Not every row has a clone size; where given, it reads once, few, many or a size class.

J gene: TRBJ1-1; V gene: TRBV10-3; D gene: TRBD1; clone size: NA; CDR3 DNA: TGTGCCATCAGGGGTGACAGGGCTACTGAAGCTTTCTTT; CDR3 protein: CAIRGDRATEAFF
J gene: TRBJ2-1; V gene: TRBV2; D gene: NA; clone size: NA; CDR3 DNA: TGTGCCAGCAGTGACGGTCTGCAGTTCTTC; CDR3 protein: CASSDGLQFF
J gene: TRBJ2-3; V gene: TRBV7-2; D gene: NA; clone size: NA; CDR3 DNA: TGTGCCAGCAGCTTGACGGGGGAGAGGACAGATACGCAGTATTTT; CDR3 protein: CASSLTGERTDTQYF
J gene: TRBJ2-1; V gene: TRBV3-1/TRBV3-2; D gene: NA; clone size: once; CDR3 DNA: TGTGCCAGCAGCCAAGAGGCTAGCAACCATGAGCAGTTCTTC; CDR3 protein: CASSQEASNHEQFF
J gene: TRBJ1-1; V gene: TRBV5-1; D gene: TRBD1; clone size: NA; CDR3 DNA: TGCGCCAGCACGCAAACAGGGGCGGCTGAAGCTTTCTTT; CDR3 protein: CASTQTGAAEAFF
J gene: TRBJ2-1; V gene: TRBV6-6; D gene: TRBD1; clone size: once; CDR3 DNA: TGTGCCAGCAAACCGGGACAGGACTACAATGAGCAGTTCTTC; CDR3 protein: CASKPGQDYNEQFF
J gene: TRBJ1-5; V gene: TRBV28; D gene: NA; clone size: NA; CDR3 DNA: TGTGCCAGCAGGGGGGACACCTTCCAGAGCAATCAGCCCCAGCATTTT; CDR3 protein: CASRGDTFQSNQPQHF
J gene: TRBJ1-1; V gene: TRBV19; D gene: NA; clone size: NA; CDR3 DNA: TGTGCCAGTAGTATTCAGAAGAACACTGAAGCTTTCTTT; CDR3 protein: CASSIQKNTEAFF
J gene: TRBJ2-1; V gene: TRBV6-1; D gene: NA; clone size: NA; CDR3 DNA: TGTGCCAGCAGTGAAAAAGGAGCGGGTGAGCAGTTCTTC; CDR3 protein: CASSEKGAGEQFF
J gene: TRBJ1-3; V gene: TRBV2; D gene: NA; clone size: NA; CDR3 DNA: TGTGCCAGCAGTGGTGGGAGAAGCTCTGGAAACACCATATATTTT; CDR3 protein: CASSGGRSSGNTIYF
J gene: TRBJ2-4; V gene: TRBV27; D gene: TRBD1; clone size: once; CDR3 DNA: TGTGCCAGCAGGCCGGGGACAGGGGCAGCCAAAAACATTCAGTACTTC; CDR3 protein: CASRPGTGAAKNIQYF
J gene: TRBJ2-3; V gene: TRBV7-9; D gene: TRBD2; clone size: NA; CDR3 DNA: TGTGCCAGCACACTAGCGGACCTCACAGATACGCAGTATTTT; CDR3 protein: CASTLADLTDTQYF
J gene: TRBJ2-1; V gene: TRBV10-3; D gene: NA; clone size: NA; CDR3 DNA: TGTGCCATCGGAGGGGAAGGGACTCTTTGGCAGCAGTTCTTC; CDR3 protein: CAIGGEGTLWQQFF
J gene: TRBJ1-1; V gene: TRBV6-2/TRBV6-3; D gene: NA; clone size: NA; CDR3 DNA: TGTGCCAGCAGTTACGAACGGAGGGCGGAAGCTTTCTTT; CDR3 protein: CASSYERRAEAFF
J gene: TRBJ1-5; V gene: TRBV28; D gene: NA; clone size: NA; CDR3 DNA: TGTGCCAGCAGTTTAGTCCCTAGCGCGGGTCAGCCCCAGCATTTT; CDR3 protein: CASSLVPSAGQPQHF
J gene: TRBJ2-2; V gene: TRBV5-8; D gene: NA; clone size: NA; CDR3 DNA: TGTGCCAGCAGCGGGGACTGGGCAATTAACACCGGGGAGCTGTTTTTT; CDR3 protein: CASSGDWAINTGELFF
J gene: TRBJ2-5; V gene: TRBV5-1; D gene: NA; clone size: NA; CDR3 DNA: TGCGCCAGCAGCTTTCTGACGGGAAGGGAGGAGACCCAGTACTTC; CDR3 protein: CASSFLTGREETQYF